What follows describes a single T cell receptor (beta chain). PCR or immunohistochemistry showed mismatch repair deficiency in every enrolled patient. A few pembrolizumab responders had their TCRs sequenced. The data stem from a study of PD-1 blockade in mismatch repair-deficient tumors. Study context: All were previously treated, progressing patients with eleven to twelve mismatch repair-deficient cancer types.

The CDR3 is made up of 12 amino acids. V dropped 4 bases and J dropped 4 bases, with 10 bases sitting between them. Per germline, CDR1 SQVTM and CDR2 ANQGSEA. Profiling relied on immunoSEQ multiplex PCR, and the TCRdb table lists in-frame clones only, not all of them. Seen here are around 110,000 clones, over 60% observed once, and the top ten hold approximately 5%. The V gene is TRBV29-1, the J gene TRBJ1-1; weak D call: TRBD1 (5 bases). The source was peripheral blood, collected 60 weeks after starting pembrolizumab. This receptor was obtained from an adult with mismatch repair-deficient cancer. The DNA for the CDR3 is TGCAGCGTTGCTCGGGGGAGCACTGAAGCTTTCTTT. This encodes CSVARGSTEAFF.